This T cell receptor beta chain is from a study of shared clonotypes between healthy human individuals. A note on this clone: Its antigen is still unknown.

Study-wide results and caveats: With four donors compared, roughly 5% of naive CD4 clonotypes were shared. It was only blood that was sampled, and tissue repertoires likely differ.

Only in-frame clones appear in the TCRdb table, and some are missing; sequencing was by immunoSEQ multiplex PCR. The sample records some 1.4 million clones, roughly 96% being singletons. CDR3 size: 12 residues. V lost 0 bases to trimming and J lost 10 bases, with 10 bases between them. Germline CDR1 is GTSNPN and CDR2 is SVGIG (reference sequence). V gene TRBV30 combines with J gene TRBJ2-1; D is unresolved. Sequenced sample: naive CD4+ T cells sorted from blood. As to subset: CD45RA+ positively selected. The receptor was derived from a man aged 25-45 years in good health. The CDR3 protein is CAWSVAIGEQFF. CDR3 nucleotide sequence: TGTGCCTGGAGTGTAGCTATTGGGGAGCAGTTCTTC.